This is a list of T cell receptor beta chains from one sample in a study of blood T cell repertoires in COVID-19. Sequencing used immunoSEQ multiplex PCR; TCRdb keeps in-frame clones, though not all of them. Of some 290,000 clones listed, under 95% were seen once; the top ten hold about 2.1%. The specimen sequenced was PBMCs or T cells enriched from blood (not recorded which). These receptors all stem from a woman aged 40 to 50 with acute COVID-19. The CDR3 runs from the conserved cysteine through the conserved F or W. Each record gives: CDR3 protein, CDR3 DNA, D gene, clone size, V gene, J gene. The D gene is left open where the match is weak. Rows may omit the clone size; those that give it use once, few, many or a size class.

CDR3 protein: CATSRSHSGETYNEQFF
CDR3 DNA: TGTGCCACCAGCAGATCCCATAGCGGGGAGACATACAATGAGCAGTTCTTC
D gene: TRBD2
clone size: NA
V gene: TRBV15
J gene: TRBJ2-1

CDR3 protein: CASSYGGGLAGYEQYF
CDR3 DNA: TGTGCCAGCAGCTACGGCGGGGGACTAGCGGGCTACGAGCAGTACTTC
D gene: TRBD2
clone size: NA
V gene: TRBV11-2
J gene: TRBJ2-7

CDR3 protein: CAWSVQGARVTEAFF
CDR3 DNA: TGTGCCTGGAGTGTTCAGGGGGCCCGGGTCACTGAAGCTTTCTTT
D gene: TRBD1
clone size: NA
V gene: TRBV30
J gene: TRBJ1-1

CDR3 protein: CASSLDRRGSGNTIYF
CDR3 DNA: TGTGCCAGCAGCTTAGATCGAAGGGGCTCTGGAAACACCATATATTTT
D gene: NA
clone size: NA
V gene: TRBV11-3
J gene: TRBJ1-3

CDR3 protein: CASSYSSTEAFF
CDR3 DNA: TGTGCCAGCAGTTACTCGTCTACTGAAGCTTTCTTT
D gene: NA
clone size: NA
V gene: TRBV6-5
J gene: TRBJ1-1

CDR3 protein: CASSLAGGNEKLFF
CDR3 DNA: TGTGCCAGCAGCTTAGCAGGGGGTAATGAAAAACTGTTTTTT
D gene: NA
clone size: NA
V gene: TRBV7-6
J gene: TRBJ1-4

CDR3 protein: CASSFFEDSPLHF
CDR3 DNA: TGTGCCAGCAGTTTTTTCGAGGATTCACCCCTCCACTTT
D gene: NA
clone size: NA
V gene: TRBV12-3/TRBV12-4
J gene: TRBJ1-6

CDR3 protein: CASSTGQGFPYF
CDR3 DNA: TGTGCCAGCAGTACGGGACAGGGGTTCCCCTACTTC
D gene: TRBD1
clone size: few
V gene: TRBV6-6
J gene: TRBJ2-7

CDR3 protein: CASSLTVYYGYTF
CDR3 DNA: TGCGCCAGCAGCTTGACGGTATACTATGGCTACACCTTC
D gene: NA
clone size: NA
V gene: TRBV5-1
J gene: TRBJ1-2

CDR3 protein: CASSEGALSTQYF
CDR3 DNA: TGTGCCAGCAGTGAAGGGGCCCTCAGCACGCAGTATTTT
D gene: NA
clone size: NA
V gene: TRBV2
J gene: TRBJ2-3

CDR3 protein: CASSQVGTGRYEQYF
CDR3 DNA: TGCGCCAGCAGCCAAGTAGGGACAGGGAGGTACGAGCAGTACTTC
D gene: TRBD1
clone size: NA
V gene: TRBV4-1
J gene: TRBJ2-7

CDR3 protein: CASSRQGVNQPQHF
CDR3 DNA: TGTGCCAGTAGTAGACAGGGGGTCAATCAGCCCCAGCATTTT
D gene: TRBD1
clone size: NA
V gene: TRBV19
J gene: TRBJ1-5

CDR3 protein: CASSLQLNTGELFF
CDR3 DNA: TGTGCCAGCAGCCTTCAATTGAACACCGGGGAGCTGTTTTTT
D gene: NA
clone size: few
V gene: TRBV7-8
J gene: TRBJ2-2

CDR3 protein: CSVEDLDRNTEAFF
CDR3 DNA: TGCAGCGTTGAAGATCTTGACAGGAACACTGAAGCTTTCTTT
D gene: NA
clone size: once
V gene: TRBV29-1
J gene: TRBJ1-1

CDR3 protein: CASSSTGSGTEAFF
CDR3 DNA: TGTGCCAGCAGCTCGACAGGGTCTGGCACTGAAGCTTTCTTT
D gene: TRBD1
clone size: few
V gene: TRBV11-3
J gene: TRBJ1-1

CDR3 protein: CASSPRGTGKDEQFF
CDR3 DNA: TGTGCCAGCAGCCCCCGGGGGACAGGGAAGGATGAGCAGTTCTTC
D gene: TRBD1
clone size: NA
V gene: TRBV6-2/TRBV6-3
J gene: TRBJ2-1

CDR3 protein: CASTLGGQGVNEQFF
CDR3 DNA: TGTGCCAGCACCCTTGGGGGACAGGGCGTCAATGAGCAGTTCTTC
D gene: TRBD1
clone size: NA
V gene: TRBV28
J gene: TRBJ2-1

CDR3 protein: CAWSVRRTIYGYTF
CDR3 DNA: TGTGCCTGGAGTGTACGTCGGACAATTTATGGCTACACCTTC
D gene: NA
clone size: NA
V gene: TRBV30
J gene: TRBJ1-2

CDR3 protein: CASCLAGFTGELFF
CDR3 DNA: TGTGCCAGTTGCCTAGCGGGATTCACCGGGGAGCTGTTTTTT
D gene: TRBD2
clone size: NA
V gene: TRBV19
J gene: TRBJ2-2

CDR3 protein: CASSQGTSGMYQETQYF
CDR3 DNA: TGTGCCAGCAGCCAAGGGACTAGCGGAATGTACCAAGAGACCCAGTACTTC
D gene: TRBD2
clone size: NA
V gene: TRBV3-1/TRBV3-2
J gene: TRBJ2-5

CDR3 protein: CASSPFGDRGLSETQYF
CDR3 DNA: TGTGCCAGCAGCCCGTTCGGAGACAGGGGATTATCAGAGACCCAGTACTTC
D gene: TRBD1
clone size: NA
V gene: TRBV7-6
J gene: TRBJ2-5

CDR3 protein: CASSSSTGFGNTIYF
CDR3 DNA: TGTGCCAGCAGCTCATCGACAGGGTTTGGAAACACCATATATTTT
D gene: TRBD1
clone size: NA
V gene: TRBV7-9
J gene: TRBJ1-3

CDR3 protein: CASSSRDRTQRANYGYTF
CDR3 DNA: TGTGCCAGCAGCTCCCGGGACAGAACCCAAAGGGCTAACTATGGCTACACCTTC
D gene: TRBD1
clone size: NA
V gene: TRBV11-3
J gene: TRBJ1-2

CDR3 protein: CASSTWGRLFNEQFF
CDR3 DNA: TGTGCCAGCAGTACGTGGGGGCGTCTGTTCAATGAGCAGTTCTTC
D gene: NA
clone size: NA
V gene: TRBV6-5
J gene: TRBJ2-1

CDR3 protein: CASSHGTGDTEAFF
CDR3 DNA: TGTGCCAGCAGCCACGGGACAGGGGACACTGAAGCTTTCTTT
D gene: TRBD1
clone size: once
V gene: TRBV6-5
J gene: TRBJ1-1

CDR3 protein: CASSYRVFTWATNEKLFF
CDR3 DNA: TGTGCCAGCAGCTACAGGGTCTTTACATGGGCGACTAATGAAAAACTGTTTTTT
D gene: NA
clone size: NA
V gene: TRBV7-2
J gene: TRBJ1-4

CDR3 protein: CASRPTSGYNEQFF
CDR3 DNA: TGTGCCAGCAGACCTACTAGCGGATACAATGAGCAGTTCTTC
D gene: TRBD2
clone size: NA
V gene: TRBV7-2
J gene: TRBJ2-1

CDR3 protein: CASSLSGGPRNTEAFF
CDR3 DNA: TGCGCCAGCAGCCTCTCGGGGGGGCCGAGGAACACTGAAGCTTTCTTT
D gene: NA
clone size: NA
V gene: TRBV4-1
J gene: TRBJ1-1

CDR3 protein: CASSLDRQGAKGYTF
CDR3 DNA: TGCGCCAGCAGCTTGGATCGGCAGGGGGCGAAAGGCTACACCTTC
D gene: TRBD1
clone size: NA
V gene: TRBV5-1
J gene: TRBJ1-2

CDR3 protein: CASSLGLRGVSYEQYF
CDR3 DNA: TGTGCCAGCAGCTTAGGATTGCGGGGGGTCTCCTACGAGCAGTACTTC
D gene: TRBD2
clone size: NA
V gene: TRBV7-9
J gene: TRBJ2-7

CDR3 protein: CASSLRQGAWQPQHF
CDR3 DNA: TGTGCCAGCAGCCTTAGACAGGGGGCTTGGCAGCCCCAGCATTTT
D gene: TRBD1
clone size: NA
V gene: TRBV7-2
J gene: TRBJ1-5

CDR3 protein: CASSLEGRGANPQYF
CDR3 DNA: TGTGCCAGCAGCTTGGAAGGCCGGGGGGCGAATCCGCAGTACTTC
D gene: NA
clone size: NA
V gene: TRBV5-6
J gene: TRBJ2-7

CDR3 protein: CASALAGTGELFF
CDR3 DNA: TGTGCCAGCGCACTAGCGGGCACCGGGGAGCTGTTTTTT
D gene: TRBD2
clone size: NA
V gene: TRBV5-6
J gene: TRBJ2-2

CDR3 protein: CASNPGQGTQPQHF
CDR3 DNA: TGTGCCAGTAACCCGGGACAGGGGACTCAGCCCCAGCATTTT
D gene: TRBD1
clone size: NA
V gene: TRBV19
J gene: TRBJ1-5